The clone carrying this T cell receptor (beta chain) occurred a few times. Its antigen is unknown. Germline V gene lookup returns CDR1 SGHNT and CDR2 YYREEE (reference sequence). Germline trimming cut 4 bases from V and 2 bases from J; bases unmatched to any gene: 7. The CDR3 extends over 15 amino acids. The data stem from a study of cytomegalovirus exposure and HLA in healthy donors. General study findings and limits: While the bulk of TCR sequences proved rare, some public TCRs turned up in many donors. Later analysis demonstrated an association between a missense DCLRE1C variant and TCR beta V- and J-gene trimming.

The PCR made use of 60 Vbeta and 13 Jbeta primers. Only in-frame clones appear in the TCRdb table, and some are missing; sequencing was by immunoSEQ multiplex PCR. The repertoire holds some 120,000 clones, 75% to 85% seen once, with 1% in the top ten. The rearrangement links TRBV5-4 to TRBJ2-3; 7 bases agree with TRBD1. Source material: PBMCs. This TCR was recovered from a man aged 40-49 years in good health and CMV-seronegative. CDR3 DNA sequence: TGTGCCAGCAGCCCCGGGACAGACCCCACAGATACGCAGTATTTT. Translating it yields CASSPGTDPTDTQYF.